Presented here are 24 T cell receptor beta chains from one specimen sequenced in a study of cytomegalovirus exposure and HLA in healthy donors. Amplification used 60 Vbeta primers and 13 Jbeta primers. The data were produced by immunoSEQ multiplex PCR, yet TCRdb's version contains in-frame clones alone and is incomplete. This table holds approximately 140,000 clones, about four fifths found once. Sequencing input: PBMCs. The source is a female donor in good health and CMV-seronegative.

The chain joins TRBV18 to TRBJ2-7; D unclear. The CDR3 is made up of 14 amino acids. CDR1 is KGHSH, CDR2 LQKENI, per germline. V shed 2 bases and J shed 2 bases, with 10 bases lying between them. This CDR3 reads CASSPGQATYEQYF. CDR3 nucleotide sequence: TGTGCCAGCTCACCAGGGCAGGCCACCTACGAGCAGTACTTC.

This clone appeared once. This chain joins TRBV6-5 and TRBJ2-1; D is possibly TRBD2 (6 bases). This CDR3 contains 15 residues. Germline V gene data show CDR1 as MNHEY and CDR2 as SVGAGI. V was clipped by 5 bases and J by 2 bases, with 13 bases between them. The CDR3 DNA follows: TGTGCCAGCAGTCAGCGGGCTATAACCTACAATGAGCAGTTCTTC. Amino acid sequence: CASSQRAITYNEQFF.

This sequence joins TRBV7-9 and TRBJ1-3; a possible D gene is TRBD1 (5 bases). The CDR3 has 16 amino acids. CDR1 and CDR2 (germline): SEHNR, FQNEAQ (reference sequence). Deletions cut 4 bases from V and 5 bases from J, with 18 bases between. The CDR3 is CASSSPTAIARNTIYF. CDR3 DNA: TGTGCCAGCAGCTCCCCGACAGCGATCGCTAGAAACACCATATATTTT. Using reference TRBV7-9 and TRBJ1-3 for the parts outside the CDR3, the full variable domain is DTGVSQNPRHKITKRGQNVTFRCDPISEHNRLYWYRQTLGQGPEFLTYFQNEAQLEKSRLLSDRFSAERPKGSFSTLEIQRTEQGDSAMYLCASSSPTAIARNTIYFGEGSWLTVV.

A note on this clone: This sample also contains other DNA sequences that code for the same CDR3. The chain couples TRBV18 to TRBJ2-7; possibly TRBD1 for D (5 bases). This CDR3 is built from 14 residues. V lost 3 bases and J 3 bases, leaving 12 bases between the germline ends. CDR1 is KGHSH and CDR2 is LQKENI in the germline V gene. The CDR3 is CASSPGGQGYEQYF. CDR3 DNA sequence: TGTGCCAGCTCACCTGGTGGGCAGGGCTACGAGCAGTACTTC.

This chain uses TRBV4-3 with TRBJ2-5; 9 bases align to TRBD2. The germline gives CDR1 LGHNA, CDR2 YSLEER. Germline trimming cut 4 bases from V and 3 bases from J; bases unmatched to any gene: 6. The CDR3 loop spans 15 amino acids. Here the CDR3 reads CASSPSGRRKETQYF. The CDR3 DNA sequence: TGCGCCAGCAGCCCGAGCGGGAGGAGGAAAGAGACCCAGTACTTC.

The chain carries TRBV7-2 and TRBJ2-7; 8 positions agree with TRBD1. This CDR3 spans 13 amino acids. CDR1 is SGHTA and CDR2 is FQGNSA in the germline V gene. The J segment lost 7 bases and the V segment lost 5 bases, leaving 7 bases of the junction unmatched. Here the CDR3 DNA reads TGTGCCAGCAGCGGCTCAGGGGGCAGGGAGCAGTACTTC. This codes for CASSGSGGREQYF.

The chain uses TRBV9 and TRBJ2-7; D perhaps matches TRBD2 (6 bases). Deletions cut 3 bases from V and 6 bases from J, with 16 bases between. Germline V gene lookup returns CDR1 SGDLS and CDR2 YYNGEE. This CDR3 is 14 amino acids long. The CDR3 bases are TGTGCCAGCAGCGCCCGACTAGATTTACCCGAGCAGTACTTC. Protein: CASSARLDLPEQYF.

This clone was counted a few times. The chain employs TRBV5-4 and TRBJ2-3; D is perhaps TRBD1 (5 bases). The CDR3 consists of 13 residues. The germline V gene encodes CDR1 SGHNT and CDR2 YYREEE (reference sequence). Between the trimmed V and J ends, which lost 1 base and 3 bases, there was a span of 6 bases. The CDR3, as DNA: TGTGCCAGCAGCTTGAAGGGGACAGATACGCAGTATTTT. As protein: CASSLKGTDTQYF.

The chain uses TRBV5-1 and TRBJ2-1; no clear D gene. CDR3 length equals 16 residues. Germline-derived CDR1 and CDR2 are SGHRS and YFSETQ. V was shortened by 1 base and J by 0 bases, with 11 bases between the two germline ends. The CDR3 reads CASSLNGDSSYNEQFF. The CDR3 DNA reads as TGCGCCAGCAGCTTGAATGGTGATAGCTCCTACAATGAGCAGTTCTTC.

The gene calls are TRBV5-4 and TRBJ2-5; 11 nucleotides line up with TRBD2. Trimming took 4 bases from V and 5 from J; bases not matched to a gene: 13. This CDR3 has 17 residues. Germline V lookup: CDR1 SGHNT, CDR2 YYREEE (reference sequence). CDR3 DNA sequence: TGTGCCAGCAGCCCGGGAATAGCGGGAGGGCCGGTCGAGACCCAGTACTTC. Translated, it gives CASSPGIAGGPVETQYF.

The chain couples TRBV5-8 to TRBJ2-7, with D unresolved. V shed 2 bases and J shed 9 bases, with 21 bases lying between them. The CDR3 is made up of 15 amino acids. Germline V gives CDR1 SGHTS, CDR2 YDEGEE. Written as DNA, the CDR3 is TGTGCCAGCAGCTTAGAGTACACGGTAAGATCGGGGCAGTACTTC. Translating gives CASSLEYTVRSGQYF. The full variable domain, completed using reference TRBV5-8 and TRBJ2-7, is EAGVTQSPTHLIKTRGQQATLRCSPISGHTSVYWYQQALGLGLQFLLWYDEGEERNRGNFPPRFSGRQFPNYSSELNVNALELEDSALYLCASSLEYTVRSGQYFGPGTRLTVT.

This chain joins TRBV10-3 and TRBJ2-5; TRBD1 is a possible D gene (5 bases). The CDR3 length is 15 residues. Germline V gives CDR1 ENHRY, CDR2 SYGVKD. V was trimmed by 2 bases and J by 3 bases, leaving 13 bases between them. CDR3 region: CAISERGLGEETQYF. In DNA form, the CDR3 reads TGTGCCATCAGTGAGAGGGGCCTTGGGGAAGAGACCCAGTACTTC.

V usage is TRBV9 and J usage is TRBJ1-1; 7 bases are a match to TRBD1. The V gene's germline CDR1 is SGDLS and CDR2 YYNGEE. V dropped 6 bases and J dropped 1; count of bases not matched to a gene: 12. This CDR3 contains 16 residues. CDR3 amino acids: CASNTGVRGPNTEAFF. In DNA, the CDR3 is TGTGCCAGCAATACAGGGGTCCGGGGTCCGAACACTGAAGCTTTCTTT. Full variable domain (outside the CDR3, taken from reference TRBV9 and TRBJ1-1): DSGVTQTPKHLITATGQRVTLRCSPRSGDLSVYWYQQSLDQGLQFLIQYYNGEERAKGNILERFSAQQFPDLHSELNLSSLELGDSALYFCASNTGVRGPNTEAFFGQGTRLTVV.

The CDR3 region is CASSEGQLYGYTF. In DNA form, the CDR3 reads TGTGCCAGTAGTGAGGGACAGCTCTATGGCTACACCTTC. The chain has TRBV19 and TRBJ1-2; TRBD1 agrees at 7 bases. The CDR3 loop spans 13 amino acids. With 5 bases clipped from V and 4 bases from J, the junction kept 4 bases outside the gene matches. Per the germline V gene, CDR1 is LNHDA and CDR2 is SQIVND (reference sequence).

This clone has just one count. The chain carries TRBV15 and TRBJ1-2; D unresolved. The ends were cut back, 2 bases at V and 12 bases at J, with 22 bases in the middle. The CDR3 is 15 residues long. In germline, CDR1 is LNHNV, CDR2 YYDKDF (reference sequence). The CDR3 reads CATSRPRESLFAHTF. The CDR3 DNA is TGTGCCACCAGCAGACCTCGGGAGAGTTTGTTTGCGCACACCTTC.

This chain joins TRBV7-9 and TRBJ2-6; D gene ambiguous. Trimming removed 1 base from V and 0 bases from J, with 4 bases in between. Germline-derived CDR1 and CDR2 are SEHNR and FQNEAQ (reference sequence). The CDR3 runs to 15 residues. The CDR3 is CASSLGHSGANVLTF. CDR3 sequence (DNA): TGTGCCAGCAGCTTAGGACACTCTGGGGCCAACGTCCTGACTTTC.

The V gene is TRBV29-1, the J gene TRBJ1-5; D remains ambiguous. The V gene lost 3 bases and the J gene lost 6 bases, with 12 bases spanning the gap. The length of the CDR3 is 13 residues. Looked up from germline, CDR1 is SQVTM and CDR2 is ANQGSEA. In DNA, the CDR3 is TGCAGCGTTGAGGTAACGGAGGGTCAGCCCCAGCATTTT. Its translation is CSVEVTEGQPQHF.

This chain links TRBV7-2 with TRBJ1-2, with D unclear. CDR1 is SGHTA, CDR2 FQGNSA, per germline. This CDR3 is built from 13 residues. Deletions cut 1 base from V and 5 bases from J, with 8 bases between. In DNA, the CDR3 is TGTGCCAGCAGCTTAGGGAGGAATTATGGCTACACCTTC. Protein: CASSLGRNYGYTF.

This clone was seen a few times. The chain joins TRBV10-3 to TRBJ1-5, with 8 bases aligning to TRBD1. The ends lost 2 bases at V and 8 bases at J; junction bases unmatched: 2. Germline CDR1 is ENHRY and CDR2 is SYGVKD. There are 13 residues in the CDR3. Written as DNA, the CDR3 is TGTGCCATCAGTGAGGACAGGGGAGAGCCCCAGCATTTT. Translating gives CAISEDRGEPQHF.

V and J are TRBV28 and TRBJ1-2; the match to TRBD1 covers 10 bases. This CDR3 contains 14 residues. Germline values: CDR1 MDHEN, CDR2 SYDVKM. V dropped 5 bases and J dropped 4; count of bases not matched to a gene: 4. CDR3 nucleotides: TGTGCCAGCAGTGGGGACAGGGGACTCTATGGCTACACCTTC. This encodes CASSGDRGLYGYTF.

This chain links TRBV2 with TRBJ1-1; 9 nucleotides agree with TRBD1. Germline V gives CDR1 SNHLY, CDR2 FYNNEI. This CDR3 spans 17 amino acids. The trim removed 3 bases at V and 0 bases at J, leaving 8 bases unmatched. CDR3 protein: CASSEGQGLWLNTEAFF. The CDR3 bases are TGTGCCAGCAGTGAGGGACAGGGTTTATGGTTGAACACTGAAGCTTTCTTT.

V gene TRBV18 combines with J gene TRBJ1-2; no reliable D call. CDR1 is KGHSH, CDR2 LQKENI, per germline. The CDR3 is made up of 14 amino acids. The V end lost 2 bases, the J end lost 4 bases, and 11 bases lay between the germline ends. CDR3 DNA: TGTGCCAGCTCACCAGGCAGTCGAAGCTATGGCTACACCTTC. Its protein is CASSPGSRSYGYTF. The whole variable domain, remainder taken from reference TRBV18 and TRBJ1-2, is NAGVMQNPRHLVRRRGQEARLRCSPMKGHSHVYWYRQLPEEGLKFMVYLQKENIIDESGMPKERFSAEFPKEGPSILRIQQVVRGDSAAYFCASSPGSRSYGYTFGSGTRLTVV.

J is TRBJ2-1 and V is TRBV5-8; D not resolved. With 2 bases removed from V and 10 bases from J, the gap between germline ends came to 7 bases. The V gene's germline CDR1 is SGHTS and CDR2 YDEGEE. The CDR3 contains 11 residues. The DNA for the CDR3 is TGTGCCAGCAGCTTAGCTGTGGAGCAGTTCTTC. Translation: CASSLAVEQFF.

The CDR3 coding sequence is TGTGCCAGCAGCTTGCAGCGGGGTGGGAGCACAGATACGCAGTATTTT. Translated: CASSLQRGGSTDTQYF. The J gene is TRBJ2-3, the V gene TRBV5-4; 7 bases line up with TRBD2. V shed 1 base, J shed 0 bases, and the junction held 5 bases outside the gene matches. This CDR3 is built from 16 residues. Per germline, CDR1 SGHNT and CDR2 YYREEE (reference sequence).